This T cell receptor beta chain was obtained from a study of control samples from healthy donors and cancer patients (dated by TCRdb to 2020 to 2022). As concerns this clone: Its target antigen remains unknown. No clone much larger than this one lies a single base away; base qualities are absent.

The library was generated by the immunoSEQ multiplex PCR assay. TCRdb retrieved this table from immuneACCESS and kept in-frame rearrangements only. Not all clones are present; in checked studies, unresolved V genes account for under half, and no reason is known for the remainder. The sample table contains some 220,000 clones; only one count was recorded for roughly 94% of them. The ten largest account for more than 1.3% of the sample. The germline V gene (reference sequence) yields LNHDA for CDR1 and SQIVND for CDR2. From the cysteine through the phenylalanine, the CDR3 covers 19 amino acids. The CDR3 DNA has 57 bases and is translated from base 1. V drops 6 bases and J drops 7 bases, leaving 28 bases in between.

The source material was blood. This receptor was taken from a middle-aged man in good health. The sequence is built from TRBV19 and TRBJ1-6; no confident D gene assignment can be made. The DNA sequence follows: TGTGCCAGTAGAACTTATAAGAGGCGAGACGGAGAACTCAATTCACCCCTCCACTTT. This translates into CASRTYKRRDGELNSPLHF.